The next 27 T cell receptor beta chains were all read from a single sample in a study of T cell responses to AZD1222 COVID-19 vaccine. Only in-frame clones appear in the TCRdb table, and some are missing; sequencing was by immunoSEQ multiplex PCR. The sample includes 130,000 or so clones, 75% to 95% of them seen just once. The source was peripheral blood, collected 28 days after the second AZD1222 dose. These receptors originate from an adult who received the AZD1222 COVID-19 vaccine.

This clone was counted a single time. The CDR3 sequence: CASSFVAGDYGYTF. The CDR3 DNA reads as TGCGCCAGCAGCTTCGTAGCCGGGGACTATGGCTACACCTTC. V is TRBV5-1 and J is TRBJ1-2; D is ambiguous. V lost 2 bases and J lost 3, with 11 bases in between. CDR1 and CDR2 (germline): SGHRS, YFSETQ. The CDR3 sequence is 14 residues long. Variable domain in full (rest from reference TRBV5-1 and TRBJ1-2): KAGVTQTPRYLIKTRGQQVTLSCSPISGHRSVSWYQQTPGQGLQFLFEYFSETQRNKGNFPGRFSGRQFSNSRSEMNVSTLELGDSALYLCASSFVAGDYGYTFGSGTRLTVV.

The rearrangement uses TRBV6-6 and TRBJ2-1; D is unresolved. CDR3 size: 11 residues. Trimming stripped 5 bases from V and 2 bases from J, with 1 base between. The germline gives CDR1 MNHNY, CDR2 SVGAGI (reference sequence). The CDR3 sequence is CASSTYNEQFF. In DNA, the CDR3 is TGTGCCAGCAGTACCTACAATGAGCAGTTCTTC.

This chain connects TRBV2 to TRBJ2-3; perhaps TRBD2 as D (6 bases). CDR1 and CDR2 from the germline V gene are SNHLY and FYNNEI. The CDR3 length is 12 residues. The CDR3, as DNA: TGTGCGTCGGGGGAACGCACAGATACGCAGTATTTT. It translates to CASGERTDTQYF.

The J gene is TRBJ2-1, the V gene TRBV21-1; whether TRBD1, the table's D call, matches the DNA was not checked. TRBV21-1 is classified as a pseudogene. The CDR3 spans 14 residues. This CDR3 is CASSDQQKSNEQFF. The CDR3 region has the DNA TGTGCCAGCAGCGATCAACAGAAATCCAATGAGCAGTTCTTC.

The V gene is TRBV2, the J gene TRBJ1-5; tentative D call: TRBD1 (5 bases). The CDR3 covers 13 residues. In germline, CDR1 is SNHLY, CDR2 FYNNEI. Trimming shortened V by 7 bases and J by 3 bases, and 10 bases separated the two germline ends. CDR3 bases: TGTGCCAGCATTGCAGGGTTCAATCAGCCCCAGCATTTT. Translation gives CASIAGFNQPQHF. The entire variable domain, with the rest obtained from reference TRBV2 and TRBJ1-5, is as follows: EPEVTQTPSHQVTQMGQEVILRCVPISNHLYFYWYRQILGQKVEFLVSFYNNEISEKSEIFDDQFSVERPDGSNFTLKIRSTKLEDSAMYFCASIAGFNQPQHFGDGTRLSIL.

The chain has TRBV6-5 and TRBJ1-1; 7 bases align to TRBD1. J lost 5 bases, V lost 6 bases, and 6 bases had no gene match. The CDR3 totals 13 residues. Germline loops: CDR1 MNHEY, CDR2 SVGAGI. This CDR3 is CASSQPQGTEAFF. The DNA of the CDR3 is TGTGCCAGCAGCCAACCACAGGGGACTGAAGCTTTCTTT.

The rearrangement links TRBV24-1 to TRBJ2-1, with 7 bases that match TRBD1. Germline V gene lookup returns CDR1 KGHDR and CDR2 SFDVKD. V lost 6 bases and J lost 8; bases outside the gene matches: 9. The CDR3 totals 14 residues. The DNA for the CDR3 is TGTGCCACCAGTTTAACAGGGGAACACGATGAGCAGTTCTTC. Translation: CATSLTGEHDEQFF.

The rearrangement joins TRBV4-1 to TRBJ2-6; 9 positions match TRBD2. The CDR3 is made up of 19 amino acids. V lost 2 bases to trimming and J lost 4 bases; unmatched junction nucleotides: 12. Looked up from germline, CDR1 is MGHRA and CDR2 is YSYEKL. CDR3 nucleotide sequence: TGCGCCAGCAGCCAACTATTTCCGCGGGGGGGCCCCGGGGCCAACGTCCTGACTTTC. Amino acids: CASSQLFPRGGPGANVLTF.

The V gene is TRBV9, the J gene TRBJ1-6, with 7 bases aligning to TRBD1. Unmatched junction bases numbered 6, after V lost 4 bases and J lost 2 bases. The CDR3 is made up of 16 amino acids. CDR1 is SGDLS, CDR2 YYNGEE, per germline. The CDR3 DNA follows: TGTGCCAGCAGCCCAACGGACAGGCCCTATAATTCACCCCTCCACTTT. It yields the protein CASSPTDRPYNSPLHF.

V is TRBV7-3 and J is TRBJ2-3; TRBD1 matches 9 bases. CDR3 length: 15 residues. The trim removed 2 bases at V and 0 bases at J, leaving 0 bases unmatched. In germline, CDR1 is SGHTA, CDR2 FQGTGA. The CDR3 nucleotides read TGTGCCAGCAGCTTAGGACAGGGGAGCACAGATACGCAGTATTTT. Protein: CASSLGQGSTDTQYF.

The rearrangement joins TRBV18 to TRBJ2-3; D perhaps matches TRBD2 (7 bases). Trimming pared 3 bases from V and 4 bases from J, leaving 14 bases between. The germline CDR1 and CDR2 sequences are KGHSH and LQKENI. The CDR3 is 15 residues long. The CDR3 nucleotides are TGTGCCAGCTCACCCACTAGGGGGGGAGCAGATACGCAGTATTTT. Residues: CASSPTRGGADTQYF.

The chain recombines TRBV3-1 (or the pseudogene TRBV3-2) with TRBJ1-6; D unclear. Germline values: CDR1 LGHDT, CDR2 YNNKEL (reference sequence). With 0 bases removed from V and 6 bases from J, the gap between germline ends came to 12 bases. This CDR3 region has 16 residues. The CDR3 protein is CASSQEAERVNSPLHF. As DNA, the CDR3 is TGTGCCAGCAGCCAAGAGGCAGAGAGGGTTAATTCACCCCTCCACTTT.

The chain carries TRBV7-6 and TRBJ2-1; 8 bases fit TRBD2. The germline gives CDR1 SGHVS, CDR2 FNYEAQ. After removal of 5 bases from V and 4 bases from J, the junction contained 7 bases not matched to a gene. CDR3 length equals 15 residues. The CDR3 region is CASSEASGPYNEQFF. The CDR3 region has the DNA TGTGCCAGCAGCGAGGCTAGCGGGCCGTACAATGAGCAGTTCTTC.

This chain links TRBV7-2 with TRBJ1-2; D is ambiguous. The CDR3 contains 14 residues. V dropped 5 bases and J dropped 2 bases, with 12 bases sitting between them. The germline gives CDR1 SGHTA, CDR2 FQGNSA. The CDR3 loop is CASSPETPNYGYTF. DNA for the CDR3: TGTGCCAGCAGCCCCGAGACACCGAACTATGGCTACACCTTC.

The chain couples TRBV5-1 to TRBJ1-2, with unresolved D. The CDR3 runs 13 residues. The V end lost 5 bases, the J end lost 10 bases, and 18 bases lay between the germline ends. Germline lookup yields CDR1 SGHRS and CDR2 YFSETQ. The CDR3 DNA follows: TGCGCCAGCAGAGACTTCGACGGGAAGGTCTACACCTTC. It translates to CASRDFDGKVYTF.

The J gene is TRBJ1-3, the V gene TRBV5-1; D uncertain. The ends were cut back, 0 bases at V and 2 bases at J, with 15 bases in the middle. The CDR3 runs to 17 residues. The V gene's germline CDR1 is SGHRS and CDR2 YFSETQ. The CDR3 reads CASSLGPPGGAGNTIYF. As DNA, the CDR3 is TGCGCCAGCAGCTTGGGACCCCCGGGAGGCGCTGGAAACACCATATATTTT.

Turning to this clone: At the DNA level, this CDR3 is encoded by other sequences in the same sample as well. This chain uses TRBV9 with TRBJ2-2; 8 bases fit TRBD1. CDR1 and CDR2 (germline): SGDLS, YYNGEE. J gave up 1 base and V 3 bases, and 2 bases lay outside the gene matches. The CDR3 covers 15 residues. The CDR3 DNA follows: TGTGCCAGCAGCGCCGGGACAGGGAACACCGGGGAGCTGTTTTTT. It translates to CASSAGTGNTGELFF.

This clone was seen a handful of times. V usage is TRBV6-5 and J usage is TRBJ1-1; the D gene is possibly TRBD1 (6 bases). Looked up from germline, CDR1 is MNHEY and CDR2 is SVGAGI. This CDR3 spans 15 amino acids. V gave up 2 bases and J gave up 1 base, with 11 bases separating them. DNA for the CDR3: TGTGCCAGCAGTTACGATGGCAGGGGGAACACTGAAGCTTTCTTT. It codes for CASSYDGRGNTEAFF.

The V and J genes are TRBV30 and TRBJ1-1, with TRBD1 matching 7 bases. This CDR3 spans 14 amino acids. The trim removed 8 bases at V and 5 bases at J, leaving 14 bases unmatched. In germline, CDR1 is GTSNPN, CDR2 SVGIG (reference sequence). CDR3 in DNA: TGTGCCACCGCAAGGGAGGGGGCAAGGACTGAAGCTTTCTTT. It translates to CATAREGARTEAFF.

The gene calls are TRBV6-5 and TRBJ2-1; D is undetermined. Germline V gene lookup returns CDR1 MNHEY and CDR2 SVGAGI. V lost 6 bases, J lost 0 bases, and 12 bases lay in between. The CDR3 covers 15 residues. The CDR3 region is CASSRSPSSYNEQFF. DNA of the CDR3: TGTGCCAGCAGCCGGAGCCCGAGCTCCTACAATGAGCAGTTCTTC.

The chain couples TRBV6-5 to TRBJ2-5; D is possibly TRBD2 (6 bases). V was cut by 6 bases and J by 5 bases, with 16 bases left in between. CDR3 size: 14 residues. Germline CDR1 is MNHEY and CDR2 is SVGAGI. The CDR3 sequence: CASSQDTRGETQYF. The CDR3 DNA reads TGTGCCAGCAGCCAGGACACCCGGGGGGAGACCCAGTACTTC.

DNA for the CDR3: TGTGCCAGCAGTTTGGGAGCCTATGGCTACACCTTC. This codes for CASSLGAYGYTF. This chain links TRBV12-3 or TRBV12-4 with TRBJ1-2; D is unclear. The CDR3 extends over 12 amino acids. Between the trimmed V and J ends, which lost 3 bases and 4 bases, there was a span of 6 bases.

The chain uses TRBV5-6 and TRBJ2-2, with D tentatively TRBD1 (6 bases). Germline V CDR1 and CDR2: SGHDT, YYEEEE. Trimming stripped 4 bases from V and 4 bases from J, with 11 bases between. The CDR3 is 14 amino acids. The CDR3, as DNA: TGTGCCAGCAGCAGGGGGACACCCACCGGGGAGCTGTTTTTT. It encodes CASSRGTPTGELFF.

The chain combines TRBV30 with TRBJ2-5; D is uncertain. Trimming shortened V by 0 bases and J by 7 bases, and 6 bases separated the two germline ends. Looked up from germline, CDR1 is GTSNPN and CDR2 is SVGIG (reference sequence). The CDR3 has 11 residues. CDR3 region: CAWSVWGTQYF. CDR3 DNA sequence: TGTGCCTGGAGTGTTTGGGGGACCCAGTACTTC.

This clone was picked up a small number of times. This chain uses TRBV6-5 with TRBJ1-6; 7 nucleotides agree with TRBD1. Trimming at V came to 4 bases and at J to 2 bases, leaving 5 bases not matched to a gene. This CDR3 contains 16 residues. Per germline, CDR1 MNHEY and CDR2 SVGAGI. In DNA form, the CDR3 reads TGTGCCAGCAGTTCCGGGACAGTCGCCTATAATTCACCCCTCCACTTT. It codes for CASSSGTVAYNSPLHF.

V usage is TRBV12-3 or TRBV12-4 and J usage is TRBJ1-2; D perhaps matches TRBD1 (6 bases). This CDR3 contains 13 residues. V lost 5 bases and J lost 2, with 9 bases in between. DNA of the CDR3: TGTGCCAGCAGTCCGGACAGAAACTATGGCTACACCTTC. Translating gives CASSPDRNYGYTF.

This clone was seen a single time. The chain is built from TRBV4-1 and TRBJ2-3; no clear D. Trimming removed 1 base at V and 1 base at J, with 9 bases between. The CDR3 is 15 amino acids. Germline values: CDR1 MGHRA, CDR2 YSYEKL. The CDR3, as DNA: TGCGCCAGCAGCCAAGGACCTGTGGGCACAGATACGCAGTATTTT. It specifies CASSQGPVGTDTQYF.